This passage covers 17 T cell receptor beta chains from one sample sequenced in a study of blood T cell repertoires in COVID-19. Libraries were prepared by immunoSEQ multiplex PCR; TCRdb keeps only in-frame clonotypes and omits some of them. The sample has about 430,000 clones; 88% are singletons. The source material was PBMCs or T cells enriched from blood (not recorded which). These receptors originate from a woman between 18 and 29 years old who had been exposed to COVID-19.

The chain carries TRBV13 and TRBJ2-7; TRBD1 matches at 8 bases. The germline V gene encodes CDR1 PRHDT and CDR2 FYEKMQ (reference sequence). The trim removed 5 bases at V and 5 bases at J, leaving 5 bases unmatched. The length of the CDR3 is 13 residues. The CDR3 DNA reads as TGTGCCAGCAGCCCTGACAGGGGTCACGAGCAGTACTTC. Translating gives CASSPDRGHEQYF. Full variable domain (remainder filled in from reference TRBV13 and TRBJ2-7): AAGVIQSPRHLIKEKRETATLKCYPIPRHDTVYWYQQGPGQDPQFLISFYEKMQSDKGSIPDRFSAQQFSDYHSELNMSSLELGDSALYFCASSPDRGHEQYFGPGTRLTVT.

The chain carries TRBV30 and TRBJ2-6, with D possibly TRBD2 on 5 matching bases. The CDR3 has 14 amino acids. From germline, CDR1 is GTSNPN and CDR2 SVGIG (reference sequence). V was clipped by 2 bases and J by 2 bases, with 7 bases between them. The CDR3 spells CAWSSGTGANVLTF. The CDR3 DNA is TGTGCCTGGAGTAGCGGAACTGGGGCCAACGTCCTGACTTTC.

This rearrangement joins TRBV7-2 to TRBJ2-1; maybe TRBD2 (6 bases). The CDR3 has 15 amino acids. V dropped 4 bases and J dropped 0 bases, with 10 bases sitting between them. Germline V gene sequence: CDR1 SGHTA, CDR2 FQGNSA. The CDR3 spells CASSSGLGSYNEQFF. The DNA for the CDR3 is TGTGCCAGCAGCTCGGGACTTGGCTCCTACAATGAGCAGTTCTTC.

The rearrangement links TRBV16 to TRBJ2-7; 8 bases fit TRBD1. The CDR3 is made up of 16 amino acids. Germline loops: CDR1 KGHSY, CDR2 FQNENV. The V and J ends lost 0 bases and 7 bases, in that order; junction bases with no gene match: 11. CDR3 protein: CASSQSTGQGAWEQYF. CDR3 bases: TGTGCCAGCAGCCAATCAACCGGACAGGGAGCTTGGGAGCAGTACTTC.

The chain has TRBV7-2 and TRBJ2-5, with a weak D call TRBD1 (6 bases). The CDR3 is made up of 16 amino acids. V dropped 2 bases and J dropped 2 bases, with 15 bases sitting between them. Germline V gene lookup returns CDR1 SGHTA and CDR2 FQGNSA. The CDR3 nucleotides read TGTGCCAGCAGCTTAATGGGACAATCCTCACAAGAGACCCAGTACTTC. This encodes CASSLMGQSSQETQYF.

The chain is built from TRBV5-4 and TRBJ2-2, with D perhaps TRBD1 (6 bases). This CDR3 region has 14 residues. The germline gives CDR1 SGHNT, CDR2 YYREEE (reference sequence). Trimming left V 4 bases short and J 4 bases short, with 11 bases between. The CDR3 nucleotides read TGTGCCAGCAGCCGGGACACGTCCACCGGGGAGCTGTTTTTT. It codes for CASSRDTSTGELFF.

This clone was detected only once. The chain has TRBV9 and TRBJ2-6, with 7 bases matching TRBD2. Germline-derived CDR1 and CDR2 are SGDLS and YYNGEE. V was clipped by 4 bases and J by 2 bases; unmatched bases: 12. The CDR3 spans 18 residues. The CDR3 here is CASSFGRGVVAGANVLTF. The DNA of the CDR3 is TGTGCCAGCAGCTTTGGACGGGGGGTTGTGGCTGGGGCCAACGTCCTGACTTTC.

The chain is built from TRBV9 and TRBJ2-1, with a tentative D call TRBD2 (7 bases). Germline V gene sequence: CDR1 SGDLS, CDR2 YYNGEE. This CDR3 spans 15 amino acids. V was pared by 0 bases and J by 5 bases, with 12 bases between. DNA of the CDR3: TGTGCCAGCAGCGTAGGAGCGGGACACAACAATGAGCAGTTCTTC. Amino acids: CASSVGAGHNNEQFF.

V is TRBV28 and J is TRBJ1-1; 8 bases agree with TRBD1. The junction had 7 bases not matched to a gene; V was cut back by 6 bases and J by 4 bases. This CDR3 region has 14 residues. Germline V gene data show CDR1 as MDHEN and CDR2 as SYDVKM. The DNA of the CDR3 is TGTGCCAGCAGGCCTCAGGACAGGGTCACTGAAGCTTTCTTT. It is translated as CASRPQDRVTEAFF.

This clone has only one observation. The rearrangement links TRBV28 to TRBJ2-7; 7 bases map to TRBD1. The CDR3 has 17 residues. V was pared by 4 bases and J by 1 base, with 13 bases of the junction left unmatched. Germline CDR1 MDHEN, CDR2 SYDVKM. The CDR3 bases are TGTGCCAGCAGTTCCACTCGGACAGGTCTGGGTTCCTACGAGCAGTACTTC. The encoded protein is CASSSTRTGLGSYEQYF.

The gene calls are TRBV6-5 and TRBJ2-5; 10 positions agree with TRBD2. The CDR3 loop spans 13 amino acids. CDR1 is MNHEY, CDR2 SVGAGI, per germline. V lost 6 bases to trimming and J lost 7 bases; unmatched junction nucleotides: 5. The CDR3 sequence is CASSASGSRTQYF. CDR3 coding DNA: TGTGCCAGCAGCGCTAGCGGGAGTCGGACCCAGTACTTC.

The chain couples TRBV5-1 to TRBJ2-3, with TRBD1 identical over 10 bases. The CDR3 contains 16 residues. V dropped 2 bases and J dropped 1; count of bases not matched to a gene: 4. Germline V gives CDR1 SGHRS, CDR2 YFSETQ. For the CDR3, the DNA is TGCGCCAGCAGCTTATCCGGGACAGGGGGCACAGATACGCAGTATTTT. This translates into CASSLSGTGGTDTQYF. The variable domain in full, with the rest retrieved from reference TRBV5-1 and TRBJ2-3, is KAGVTQTPRYLIKTRGQQVTLSCSPISGHRSVSWYQQTPGQGLQFLFEYFSETQRNKGNFPGRFSGRQFSNSRSEMNVSTLELGDSALYLCASSLSGTGGTDTQYFGPGTRLTVL.

This rearrangement joins TRBV5-6 to TRBJ2-7; TRBD2 aligns across 11 bases. Germline lookup yields CDR1 SGHDT and CDR2 YYEEEE. The CDR3 loop spans 19 amino acids. V shed 3 bases and J 5 bases; nucleotides not matched to a gene: 19. The CDR3 loop is CASSSAPIAGGPWINEQYF. For the CDR3, the DNA is TGTGCCAGCAGCTCCGCCCCAATAGCGGGAGGGCCTTGGATCAACGAGCAGTACTTC.

The chain employs TRBV28 and TRBJ1-5; 7 positions match TRBD1. Germline CDR1 MDHEN, CDR2 SYDVKM. The CDR3 loop spans 14 amino acids. V was pared by 3 bases and J by 7 bases, with 6 bases of the junction left unmatched. The CDR3 reads CASSFGRGQQPQHF. The CDR3 nucleotides are TGTGCCAGCAGTTTCGGGAGGGGACAGCAGCCCCAGCATTTT.

This chain links TRBV6-5 with TRBJ1-1; D not certain. Germline V lookup: CDR1 MNHEY, CDR2 SVGAGI. CDR3 length: 13 residues. Between the trimmed V and J ends, which lost 6 bases and 3 bases, there was a span of 11 bases. CDR3 bases: TGTGCCAGCAGCGAGGTCGTGGACACTGAAGCTTTCTTT. Translation: CASSEVVDTEAFF.

This clone turned up a few times. The chain uses TRBV12-3 or TRBV12-4 and TRBJ1-2; 12 bases align to TRBD1. The CDR3 runs to 13 residues. J lost 8 bases, V lost 6 bases, and 4 bases had no gene match. Here the CDR3 reads CASRSGQGAGYTF. The CDR3 nucleotides read TGTGCCAGCAGGTCGGGACAGGGGGCCGGCTACACCTTC.

This clone was seen only once. The chain is built from TRBV19 and TRBJ2-1, with 12 nucleotides matching TRBD2. The V gene end was trimmed by 4 bases and the J gene end by 6 bases; junction bases not matched to a gene: 7. Germline V lookup: CDR1 LNHDA, CDR2 SQIVND (reference sequence). CDR3 size: 16 residues. The DNA of the CDR3 is TGTGCCAGTAGTACTAGCGGGGGGGAAAAAACCAATGAGCAGTTCTTC. Its protein product is CASSTSGGEKTNEQFF.